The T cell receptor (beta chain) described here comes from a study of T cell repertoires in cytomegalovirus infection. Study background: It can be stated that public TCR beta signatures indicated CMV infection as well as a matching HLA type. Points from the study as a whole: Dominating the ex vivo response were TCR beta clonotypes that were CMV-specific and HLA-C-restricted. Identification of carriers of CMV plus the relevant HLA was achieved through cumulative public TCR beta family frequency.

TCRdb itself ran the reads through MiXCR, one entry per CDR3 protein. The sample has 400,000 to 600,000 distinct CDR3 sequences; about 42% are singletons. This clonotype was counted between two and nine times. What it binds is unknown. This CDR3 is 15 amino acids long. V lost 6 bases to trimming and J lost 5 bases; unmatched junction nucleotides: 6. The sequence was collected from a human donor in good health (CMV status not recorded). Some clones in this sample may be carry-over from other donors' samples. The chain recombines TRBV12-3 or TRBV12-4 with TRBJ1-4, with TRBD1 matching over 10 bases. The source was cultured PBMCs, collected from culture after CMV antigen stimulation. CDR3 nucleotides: TGTGCCAGCAGCCCCGGACAGGGGGAAAATGAAAAACTGTTTTTT. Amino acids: CASSPGQGENEKLFF.